Listed here are 14 T cell receptor beta chains from one sample, sequenced in a study of cytomegalovirus exposure and HLA in healthy donors. Clones were sequenced by immunoSEQ multiplex PCR, and TCRdb holds only the in-frame ones, with some missing. The top ten clones hold around 1.3% of a sample with roughly 63,000 clones, 70% to 90% of them seen once. Sequenced material: PBMCs. Source of these receptors: a woman aged 18-29 years in good health and CMV-seronegative.

This chain joins TRBV29-1 and TRBJ2-1; TRBD2 matches at 14 bases. Trimming took 0 bases from V and 12 from J; bases not matched to a gene: 7. The CDR3 covers 15 residues. Germline-derived CDR1 and CDR2 are SQVTM and ANQGSEA. The CDR3 nucleotides read TGCAGCGTTGAAGATGGACTAGCGGGGGGTGGGGGGCAGTTCTTC. As protein: CSVEDGLAGGGGQFF.

The chain couples TRBV9 to TRBJ2-1; TRBD2 matches at 11 bases. CDR1 is SGDLS, CDR2 YYNGEE, per germline. Trimming took 3 bases from V and 3 from J; bases not matched to a gene: 8. The CDR3 is made up of 17 amino acids. CDR3: CASSAILLAGVYNEQFF. For the CDR3, the DNA is TGTGCCAGCAGCGCCATCTTACTAGCGGGAGTCTACAATGAGCAGTTCTTC.

The chain couples TRBV30 to TRBJ1-2; the match to TRBD1 covers 7 bases. From germline, CDR1 is GTSNPN and CDR2 SVGIG (reference sequence). The CDR3 loop spans 10 amino acids. V was clipped by 2 bases and J by 12 bases; unmatched bases: 3. The CDR3 here is CAWSRQGHTF. DNA of the CDR3: TGTGCCTGGAGTCGACAGGGACACACCTTC.

The chain uses TRBV5-4 and TRBJ2-3; no definite D call. Germline V CDR1 and CDR2: SGHNT, YYREEE (reference sequence). Trimming took 7 bases from V and 0 from J, leaving 9 bases between them. This CDR3 contains 13 residues. CDR3 DNA sequence: TGTGCCAGCGGTGAGATAAGCACAGATACGCAGTATTTT. Residues: CASGEISTDTQYF.

Regarding this clone: Its ends do not fully match the called genes, so a read error is possible. V and J are TRBV7-2 and TRBJ2-7; TRBD2 aligns across 11 bases. Germline V lookup: CDR1 SGHTA, CDR2 FQGNSA. There are 14 residues in the CDR3. In DNA, the CDR3 is TGTGCCAGCAGCGTAGCGGGAGGGCCCCGCGAGCAGTACTTC. Translated: CASSVAGGPREQYF.

This clone appeared a few times. V gene TRBV2 combines with J gene TRBJ1-6; D is undetermined. Deletions cut 6 bases from V and 9 bases from J, with 15 bases between. This CDR3 region has 14 residues. Germline CDR1 SNHLY, CDR2 FYNNEI. The chain's CDR3 is CASRGTAGSSPLHF. The CDR3 nucleotides are TGTGCCAGCAGGGGTACGGCGGGCTCTTCACCCCTCCACTTT.

The chain uses TRBV5-1 and TRBJ2-1, with a possible D match to TRBD1 (6 bases). Per germline, CDR1 SGHRS and CDR2 YFSETQ. V was pared by 3 bases and J by 0 bases, with 25 bases between. This CDR3 has 20 amino acids. The CDR3 loop is CASSSLSGAGKSSSYNEQFF. The CDR3 DNA follows: TGCGCCAGCAGCTCTCTGTCAGGGGCCGGAAAGTCTAGCTCCTACAATGAGCAGTTCTTC.

The genes are TRBV6-1 and TRBJ2-4; possible D gene TRBD1, 6 bases. Trimming stripped 0 bases from V and 2 bases from J, with 20 bases between. The CDR3 length is 19 residues. The germline V gene has CDR1 MNHNS and CDR2 SASEGT. The CDR3 region is CASSEAAYRAFFSKNIQYF. The CDR3 DNA is TGTGCCAGCAGTGAAGCAGCATACAGGGCGTTTTTTTCCAAAAACATTCAGTACTTC.

This sequence joins TRBV7-2 and TRBJ2-7; maybe TRBD2 (6 bases). The CDR3 is made up of 14 amino acids. Germline V gene lookup returns CDR1 SGHTA and CDR2 FQGNSA. Trimming pared 7 bases from V and 0 bases from J, leaving 13 bases between. DNA of the CDR3: TGTGCCAGCAATCCGGGACTGGGCTCCTACGAGCAGTACTTC. As protein: CASNPGLGSYEQYF.

This chain connects TRBV15 to TRBJ2-1, with 14 bases identical to TRBD2. The CDR3 is 20 amino acids. Trimming removed 1 base from V and 2 bases from J; junction bases left unmatched: 10. In germline, CDR1 is LNHNV, CDR2 YYDKDF (reference sequence). DNA for the CDR3: TGTGCCACCAGCAGAGGGGCCTCCGGGACTAGCGGGGGTACCTACAATGAGCAGTTCTTC. This translates into CATSRGASGTSGGTYNEQFF.

The chain has TRBV4-1 and TRBJ2-3; 8 bases align to TRBD2. Looked up from germline, CDR1 is MGHRA and CDR2 is YSYEKL. V shed 3 bases and J 2 bases; nucleotides not matched to a gene: 16. This CDR3 has 19 amino acids. This CDR3 is CASSHPRGGRGDFTDTQYF. CDR3 in DNA: TGCGCCAGCAGCCATCCACGAGGAGGGCGGGGGGACTTCACAGATACGCAGTATTTT.

The chain carries TRBV28 and TRBJ1-2, with a tentative D call TRBD1 (6 bases). V dropped 7 bases and J dropped 2 bases, with 20 bases sitting between them. The CDR3 extends over 16 amino acids. Germline assignment: CDR1 MDHEN and CDR2 SYDVKM. The CDR3 bases are TGTGCCAGCAACTATTACAGGGCTCCTACCAACTATGGCTACACCTTC. It codes for CASNYYRAPTNYGYTF.

The chain couples TRBV10-3 to TRBJ1-1, with D possibly TRBD1 on 5 matching bases. CDR1 ENHRY and CDR2 SYGVKD come from the germline V gene. V shed 0 bases and J shed 7 bases, with 9 bases lying between them. CDR3 size: 13 residues. In DNA form, the CDR3 reads TGTGCCATCAGTGAGTCAGGGCAGGGTGAAGCTTTCTTT. It codes for CAISESGQGEAFF.

The chain has TRBV19 and TRBJ2-2, with 11 bases matching TRBD1. The CDR3 covers 15 residues. J gave up 5 bases and V 6 bases, and 5 bases lay outside the gene matches. From germline, CDR1 is LNHDA and CDR2 SQIVND (reference sequence). CDR3 amino acids: CASRSRDRGTGELFF. The CDR3, as DNA: TGTGCCAGTAGGAGCCGGGACAGGGGGACCGGGGAGCTGTTTTTT.